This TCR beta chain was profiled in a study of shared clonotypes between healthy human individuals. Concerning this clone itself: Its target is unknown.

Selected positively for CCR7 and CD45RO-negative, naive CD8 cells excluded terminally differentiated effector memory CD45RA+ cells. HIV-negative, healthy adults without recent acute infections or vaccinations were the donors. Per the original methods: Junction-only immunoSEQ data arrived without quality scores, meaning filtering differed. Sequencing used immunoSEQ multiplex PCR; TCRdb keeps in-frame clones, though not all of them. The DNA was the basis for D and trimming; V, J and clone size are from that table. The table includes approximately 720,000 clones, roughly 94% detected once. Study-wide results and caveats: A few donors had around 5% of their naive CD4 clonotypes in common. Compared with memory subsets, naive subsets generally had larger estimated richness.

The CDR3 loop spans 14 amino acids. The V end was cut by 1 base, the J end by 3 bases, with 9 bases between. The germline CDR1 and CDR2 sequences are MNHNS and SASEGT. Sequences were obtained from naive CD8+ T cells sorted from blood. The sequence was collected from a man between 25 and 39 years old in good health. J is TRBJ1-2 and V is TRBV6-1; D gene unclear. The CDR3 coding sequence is TGTGCCAGCAGTGAAGTCGGAGATGACTATGGCTACACCTTC. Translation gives CASSEVGDDYGYTF.